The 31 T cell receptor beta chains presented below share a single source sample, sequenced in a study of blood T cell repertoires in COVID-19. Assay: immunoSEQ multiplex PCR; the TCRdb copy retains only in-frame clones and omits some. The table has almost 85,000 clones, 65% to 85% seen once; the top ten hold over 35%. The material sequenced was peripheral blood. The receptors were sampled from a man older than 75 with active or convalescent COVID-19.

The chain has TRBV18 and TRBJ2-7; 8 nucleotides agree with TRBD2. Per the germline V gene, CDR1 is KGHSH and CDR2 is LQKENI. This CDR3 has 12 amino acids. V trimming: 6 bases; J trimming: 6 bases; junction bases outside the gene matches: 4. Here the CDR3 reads CASSGGGPEQYF. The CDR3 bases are TGTGCCAGCTCCGGGGGGGGGCCCGAGCAGTACTTC.

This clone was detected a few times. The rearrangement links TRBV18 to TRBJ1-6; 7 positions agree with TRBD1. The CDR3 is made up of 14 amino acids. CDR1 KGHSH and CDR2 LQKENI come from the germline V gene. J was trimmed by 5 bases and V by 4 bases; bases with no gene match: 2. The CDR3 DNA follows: TGTGCCAGCTCACGGGACAGCAATAATTCACCCCTCCACTTT. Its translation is CASSRDSNNSPLHF.

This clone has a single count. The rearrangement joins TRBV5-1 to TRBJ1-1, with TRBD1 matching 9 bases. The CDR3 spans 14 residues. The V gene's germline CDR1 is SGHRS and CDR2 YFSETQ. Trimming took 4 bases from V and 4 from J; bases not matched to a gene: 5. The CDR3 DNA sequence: TGCGCCAGCAGCAGAGGGACAGGGCCCACTGAAGCTTTCTTT. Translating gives CASSRGTGPTEAFF.

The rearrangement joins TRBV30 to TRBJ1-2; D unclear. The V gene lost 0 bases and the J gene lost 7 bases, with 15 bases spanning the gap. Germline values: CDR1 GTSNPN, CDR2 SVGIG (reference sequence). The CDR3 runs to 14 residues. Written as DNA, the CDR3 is TGTGCCTGGAGTGTGAGGGCGAGAAGTGGTGGCTACACCTTC. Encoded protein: CAWSVRARSGGYTF.

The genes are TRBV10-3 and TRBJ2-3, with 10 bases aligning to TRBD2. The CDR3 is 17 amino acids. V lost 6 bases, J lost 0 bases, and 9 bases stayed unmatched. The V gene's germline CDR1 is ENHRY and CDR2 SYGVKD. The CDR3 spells CAIRGPGLATSTDTQYF. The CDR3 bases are TGTGCCATCAGGGGGCCGGGACTAGCGACTAGCACAGATACGCAGTATTTT.

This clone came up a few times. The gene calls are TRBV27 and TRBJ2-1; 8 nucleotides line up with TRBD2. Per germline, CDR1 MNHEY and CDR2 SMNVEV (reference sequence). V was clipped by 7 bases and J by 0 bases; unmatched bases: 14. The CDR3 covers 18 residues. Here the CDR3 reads CASTAREGRYSSYNEQFF. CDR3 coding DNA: TGTGCCAGCACCGCACGGGAGGGCCGTTATAGCTCCTACAATGAGCAGTTCTTC.

CDR3 bases: TGCGCCAGCAGCAGCGAGGACAGGGGCAAACACGAGCAGTACTTC. It specifies CASSSEDRGKHEQYF. The chain carries TRBV5-1 and TRBJ2-7; 9 bases map to TRBD1. Per germline, CDR1 SGHRS and CDR2 YFSETQ. The CDR3 is made up of 15 amino acids. J lost 5 bases, V lost 4 bases, and 10 bases had no gene match.

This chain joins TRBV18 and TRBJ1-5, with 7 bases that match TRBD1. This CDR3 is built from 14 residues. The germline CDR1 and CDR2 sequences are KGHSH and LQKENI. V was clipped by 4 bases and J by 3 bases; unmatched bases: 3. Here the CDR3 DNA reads TGTGCCAGCTCACTCGGGACAGACAATCAGCCCCAGCATTTT. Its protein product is CASSLGTDNQPQHF.

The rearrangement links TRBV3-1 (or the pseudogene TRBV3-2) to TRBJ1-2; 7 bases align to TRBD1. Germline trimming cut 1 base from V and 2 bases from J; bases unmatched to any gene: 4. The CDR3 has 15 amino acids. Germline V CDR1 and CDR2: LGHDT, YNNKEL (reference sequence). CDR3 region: CASSQVSGGNYGYTF. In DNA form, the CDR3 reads TGTGCCAGCAGCCAAGTCTCAGGGGGGAACTATGGCTACACCTTC.

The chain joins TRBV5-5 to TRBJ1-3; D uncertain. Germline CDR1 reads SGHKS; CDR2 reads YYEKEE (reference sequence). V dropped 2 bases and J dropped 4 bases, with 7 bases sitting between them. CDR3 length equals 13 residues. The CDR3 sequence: CASSFGVGNTIYF. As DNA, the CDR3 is TGTGCCAGCAGCTTCGGGGTGGGAAACACCATATATTTT.

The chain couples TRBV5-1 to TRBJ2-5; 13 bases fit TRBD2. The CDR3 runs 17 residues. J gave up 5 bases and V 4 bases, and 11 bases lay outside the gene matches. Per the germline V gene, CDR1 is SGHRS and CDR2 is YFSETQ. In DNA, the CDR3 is TGCGCCAGCAGCATCGGACTAGCGGGGGCCCGAGGGGAGACCCAGTACTTC. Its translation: CASSIGLAGARGETQYF.

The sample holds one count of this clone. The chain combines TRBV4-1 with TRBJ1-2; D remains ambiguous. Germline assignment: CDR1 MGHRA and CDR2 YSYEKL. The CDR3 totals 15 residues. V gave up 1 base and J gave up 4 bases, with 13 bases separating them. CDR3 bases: TGCGCCAGCAGCCAAGTAACCTTGAGGGCCTATGGCTACACCTTC. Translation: CASSQVTLRAYGYTF.

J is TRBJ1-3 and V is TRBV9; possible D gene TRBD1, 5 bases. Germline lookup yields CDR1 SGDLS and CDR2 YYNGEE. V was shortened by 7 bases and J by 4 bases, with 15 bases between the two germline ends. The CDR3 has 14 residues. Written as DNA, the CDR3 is TGTGCCAGCTCCGAGTCAGGGCTCGGAAACACCATATATTTT. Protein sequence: CASSESGLGNTIYF.

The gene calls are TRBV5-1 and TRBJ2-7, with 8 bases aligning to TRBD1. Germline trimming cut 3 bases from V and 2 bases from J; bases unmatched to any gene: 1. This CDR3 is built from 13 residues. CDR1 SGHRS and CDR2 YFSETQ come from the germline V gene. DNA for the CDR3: TGCGCCAGCAGCTCGACAGGGGCCTACGAGCAGTACTTC. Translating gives CASSSTGAYEQYF.

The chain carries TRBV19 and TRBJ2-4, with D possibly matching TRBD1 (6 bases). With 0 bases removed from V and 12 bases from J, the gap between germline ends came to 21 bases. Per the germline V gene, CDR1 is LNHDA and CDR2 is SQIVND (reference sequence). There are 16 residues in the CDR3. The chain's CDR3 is CASSIDRGRARGAQYF. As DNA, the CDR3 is TGTGCCAGTAGTATAGATCGCGGCAGGGCCAGGGGCGCTCAGTACTTC.

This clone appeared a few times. The CDR3 reads CASSLDTGETQYF. DNA of the CDR3: TGTGCCAGCAGCTTAGATACGGGGGAGACCCAGTACTTC. This sequence joins TRBV7-3 and TRBJ2-5; tentatively, D is TRBD2 (5 bases). Germline V gene lookup returns CDR1 SGHTA and CDR2 FQGTGA. V shed 2 bases and J shed 5 bases, with 9 bases lying between them. The CDR3 consists of 13 residues. The variable domain in full, with the rest retrieved from reference TRBV7-3 and TRBJ2-5, is GAGVSQTPSNKVTEKGKYVELRCDPISGHTALYWYRQSLGQGPEFLIYFQGTGAADDSGLPNDRFFAVRPEGSVSTLKIQRTERGDSAVYLCASSLDTGETQYFGPGTRLLVL.

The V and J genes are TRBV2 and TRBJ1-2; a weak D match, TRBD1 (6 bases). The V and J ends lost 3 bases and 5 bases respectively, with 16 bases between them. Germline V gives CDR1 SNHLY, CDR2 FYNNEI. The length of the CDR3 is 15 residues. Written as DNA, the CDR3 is TGTGCCAGCAGTGACGACTACAGGGTGGGGTATGGCTACACCTTC. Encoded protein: CASSDDYRVGYGYTF.

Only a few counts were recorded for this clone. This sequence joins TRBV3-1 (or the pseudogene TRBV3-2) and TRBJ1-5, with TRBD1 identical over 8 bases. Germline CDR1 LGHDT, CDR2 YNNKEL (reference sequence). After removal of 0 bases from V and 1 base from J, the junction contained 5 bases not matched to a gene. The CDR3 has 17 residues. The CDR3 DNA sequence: TGTGCCAGCAGCCAAGATGTGGACAGGGTAAGCAATCAGCCCCAGCATTTT. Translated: CASSQDVDRVSNQPQHF.

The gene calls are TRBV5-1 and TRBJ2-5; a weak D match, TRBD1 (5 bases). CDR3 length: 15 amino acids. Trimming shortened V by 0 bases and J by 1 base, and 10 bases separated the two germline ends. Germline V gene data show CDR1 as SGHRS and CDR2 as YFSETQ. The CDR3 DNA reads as TGCGCCAGCAGCTTGGAAGGGGTTCCCCAAGAGACCCAGTACTTC. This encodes CASSLEGVPQETQYF.

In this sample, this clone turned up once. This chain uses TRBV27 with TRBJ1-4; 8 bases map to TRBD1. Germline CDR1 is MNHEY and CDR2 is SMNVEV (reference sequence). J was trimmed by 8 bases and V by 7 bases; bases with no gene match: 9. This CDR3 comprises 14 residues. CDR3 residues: CASKLQGALEKLFF. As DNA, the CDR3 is TGTGCCAGCAAGCTGCAGGGGGCATTGGAAAAACTGTTTTTT.

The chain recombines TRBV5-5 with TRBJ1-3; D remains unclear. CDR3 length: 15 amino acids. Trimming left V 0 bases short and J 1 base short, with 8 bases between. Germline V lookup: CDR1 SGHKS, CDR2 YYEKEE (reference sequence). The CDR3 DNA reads TGTGCCAGCAGCTTGGGCCCGGGTTCTGGAAACACCATATATTTT. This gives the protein CASSLGPGSGNTIYF.

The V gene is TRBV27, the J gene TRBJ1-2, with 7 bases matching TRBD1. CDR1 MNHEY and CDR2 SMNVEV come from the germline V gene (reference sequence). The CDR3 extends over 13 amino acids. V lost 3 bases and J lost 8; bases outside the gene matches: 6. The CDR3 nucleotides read TGTGCCAGCAGTTTCAACAGGGGTTACGGCTACACCTTC. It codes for CASSFNRGYGYTF.

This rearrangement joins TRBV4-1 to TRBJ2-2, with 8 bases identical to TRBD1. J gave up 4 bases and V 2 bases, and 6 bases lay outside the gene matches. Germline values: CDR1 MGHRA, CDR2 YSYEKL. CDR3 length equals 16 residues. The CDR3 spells CASSQQTGASTGELFF. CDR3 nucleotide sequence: TGCGCCAGCAGCCAACAGACAGGGGCGAGCACCGGGGAGCTGTTTTTT.

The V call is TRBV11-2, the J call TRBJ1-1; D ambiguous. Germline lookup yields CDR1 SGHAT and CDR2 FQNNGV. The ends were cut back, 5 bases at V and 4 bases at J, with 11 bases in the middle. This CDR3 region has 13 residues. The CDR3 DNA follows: TGTGCCAGCAGCGGTACCGGTGGCACTGAAGCTTTCTTT. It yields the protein CASSGTGGTEAFF.

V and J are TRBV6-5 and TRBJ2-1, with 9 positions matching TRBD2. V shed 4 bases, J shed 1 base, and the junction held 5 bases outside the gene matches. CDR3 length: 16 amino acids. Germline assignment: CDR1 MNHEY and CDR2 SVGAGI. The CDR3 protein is CASSSLAGVSYNEQFF. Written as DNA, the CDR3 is TGTGCCAGCAGTTCCTTAGCGGGAGTTTCCTACAATGAGCAGTTCTTC.

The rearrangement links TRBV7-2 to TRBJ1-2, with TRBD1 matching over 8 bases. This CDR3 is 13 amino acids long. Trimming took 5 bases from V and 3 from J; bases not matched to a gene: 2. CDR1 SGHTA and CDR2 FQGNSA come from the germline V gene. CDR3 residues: CASSLQGDYGYTF. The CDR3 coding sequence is TGTGCCAGCAGCCTACAGGGGGACTATGGCTACACCTTC.

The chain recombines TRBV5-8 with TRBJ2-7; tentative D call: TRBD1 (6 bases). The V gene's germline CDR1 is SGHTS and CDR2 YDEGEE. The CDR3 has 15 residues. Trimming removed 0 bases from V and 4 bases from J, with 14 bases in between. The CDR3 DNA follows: TGTGCCAGCAGCTTGGTGGGGGCCAGGGCTTACGAGCAGTACTTC. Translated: CASSLVGARAYEQYF.

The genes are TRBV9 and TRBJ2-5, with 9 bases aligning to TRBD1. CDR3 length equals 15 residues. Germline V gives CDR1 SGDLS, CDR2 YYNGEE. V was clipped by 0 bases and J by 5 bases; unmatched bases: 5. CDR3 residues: CASSVAGTGFETQYF. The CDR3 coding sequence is TGTGCCAGCAGCGTAGCCGGGACAGGGTTCGAGACCCAGTACTTC.

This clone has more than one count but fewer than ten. CDR3 protein: CASSGGSYNSPLHF. CDR3 nucleotides: TGCGCCAGCAGCGGGGGGTCCTATAATTCACCCCTCCACTTT. The chain has TRBV5-1 and TRBJ1-6; a possible D gene is TRBD1 (5 bases). CDR1 is SGHRS, CDR2 YFSETQ, per germline. V lost 4 bases and J 1 base, leaving 6 bases between the germline ends. The CDR3 covers 14 residues.

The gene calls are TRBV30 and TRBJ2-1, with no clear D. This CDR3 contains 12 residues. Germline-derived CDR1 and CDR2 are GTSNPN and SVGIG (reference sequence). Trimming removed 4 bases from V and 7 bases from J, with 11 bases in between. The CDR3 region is CAWTTHRNEQFF. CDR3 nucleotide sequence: TGTGCCTGGACCACCCACAGAAATGAGCAGTTCTTC.

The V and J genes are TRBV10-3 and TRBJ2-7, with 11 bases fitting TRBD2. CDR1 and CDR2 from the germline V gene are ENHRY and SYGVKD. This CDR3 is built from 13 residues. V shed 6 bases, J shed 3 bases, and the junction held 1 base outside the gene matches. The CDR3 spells CAIRLAGVYEQYF. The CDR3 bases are TGTGCCATCAGACTAGCGGGAGTCTACGAGCAGTACTTC.